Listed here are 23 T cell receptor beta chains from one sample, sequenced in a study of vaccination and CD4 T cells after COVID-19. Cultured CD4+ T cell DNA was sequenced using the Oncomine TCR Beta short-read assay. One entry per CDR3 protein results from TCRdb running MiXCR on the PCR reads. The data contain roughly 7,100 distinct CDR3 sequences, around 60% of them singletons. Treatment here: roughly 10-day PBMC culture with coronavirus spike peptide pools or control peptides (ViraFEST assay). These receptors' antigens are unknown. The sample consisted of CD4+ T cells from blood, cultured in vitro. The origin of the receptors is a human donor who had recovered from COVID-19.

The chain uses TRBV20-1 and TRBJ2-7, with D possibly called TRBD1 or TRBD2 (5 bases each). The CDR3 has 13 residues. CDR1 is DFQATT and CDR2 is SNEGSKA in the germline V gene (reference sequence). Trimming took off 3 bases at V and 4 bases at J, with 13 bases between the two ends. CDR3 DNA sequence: TGCAGTGCTAGGGGGGACCGAGATTACGAGCAGTACTTC. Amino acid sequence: CSARGDRDYEQYF.

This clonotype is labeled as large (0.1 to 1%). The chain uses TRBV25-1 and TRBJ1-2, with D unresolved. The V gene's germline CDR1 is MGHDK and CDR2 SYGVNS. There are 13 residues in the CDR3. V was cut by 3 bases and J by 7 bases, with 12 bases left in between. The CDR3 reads CASSEPGYSGYTF. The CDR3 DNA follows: TGTGCCAGCAGTGAGCCCGGGTACAGTGGCTACACCTTC.

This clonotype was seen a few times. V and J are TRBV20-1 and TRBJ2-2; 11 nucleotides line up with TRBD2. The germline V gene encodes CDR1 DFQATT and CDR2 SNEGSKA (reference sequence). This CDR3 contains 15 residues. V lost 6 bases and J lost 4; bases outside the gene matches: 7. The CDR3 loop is CSASKTSGITGELFF. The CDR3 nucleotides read TGCAGTGCCAGTAAGACTAGCGGGATCACCGGGGAGCTGTTTTTT.

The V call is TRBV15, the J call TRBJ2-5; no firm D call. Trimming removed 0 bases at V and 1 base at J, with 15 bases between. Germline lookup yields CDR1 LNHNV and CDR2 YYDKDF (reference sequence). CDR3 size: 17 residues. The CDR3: CATSREVGKAVQETQYF. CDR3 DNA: TGTGCCACCAGCAGAGAAGTGGGGAAAGCTGTCCAAGAGACCCAGTACTTC.

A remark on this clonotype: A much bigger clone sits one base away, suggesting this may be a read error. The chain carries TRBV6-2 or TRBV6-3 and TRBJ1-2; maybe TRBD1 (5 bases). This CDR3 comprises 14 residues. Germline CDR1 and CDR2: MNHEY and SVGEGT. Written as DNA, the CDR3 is TGTGCCAGCAGTTACCAGGGAAGAGGATATGACTACACCTTC. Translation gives CASSYQGRGYDYTF.

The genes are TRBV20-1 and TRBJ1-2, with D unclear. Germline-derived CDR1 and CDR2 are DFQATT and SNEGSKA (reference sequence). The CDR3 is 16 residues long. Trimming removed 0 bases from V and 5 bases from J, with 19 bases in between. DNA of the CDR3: TGCAGTGCTAGAGATGGGTTCTTGGGATCTCTTTATGGCTACACCTTC. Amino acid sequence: CSARDGFLGSLYGYTF.

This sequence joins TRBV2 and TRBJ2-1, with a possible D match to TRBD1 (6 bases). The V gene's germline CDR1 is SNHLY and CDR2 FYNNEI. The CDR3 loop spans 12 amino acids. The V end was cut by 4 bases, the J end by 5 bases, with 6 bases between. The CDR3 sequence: CASSGDNNEQFF. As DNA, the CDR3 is TGTGCCAGCAGTGGGGACAACAATGAGCAGTTCTTC.

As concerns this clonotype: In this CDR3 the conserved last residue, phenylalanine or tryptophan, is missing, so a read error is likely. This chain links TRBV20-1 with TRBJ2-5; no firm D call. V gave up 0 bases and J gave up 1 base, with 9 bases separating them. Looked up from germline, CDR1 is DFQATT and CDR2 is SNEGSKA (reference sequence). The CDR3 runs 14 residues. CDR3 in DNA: TGCAGTGCTAGAGATCAAAGGCTCCAAGAGACCCAGTACTTA. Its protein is CSARDQRLQETQYL.

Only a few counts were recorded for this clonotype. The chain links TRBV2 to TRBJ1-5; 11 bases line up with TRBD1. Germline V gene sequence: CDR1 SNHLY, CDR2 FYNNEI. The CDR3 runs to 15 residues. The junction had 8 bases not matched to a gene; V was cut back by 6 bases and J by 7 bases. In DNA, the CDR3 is TGTGCCAGCAGGGTGGGGACAGGGGGATCCCAGCCCCAGCATTTT. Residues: CASRVGTGGSQPQHF.

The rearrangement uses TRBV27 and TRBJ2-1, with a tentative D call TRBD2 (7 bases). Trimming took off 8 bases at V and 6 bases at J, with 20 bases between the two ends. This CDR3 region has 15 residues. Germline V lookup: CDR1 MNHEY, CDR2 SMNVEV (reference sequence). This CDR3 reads CASRLWGGRSNEQFF. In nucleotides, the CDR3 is TGTGCCAGCCGACTCTGGGGGGGCCGTAGCAATGAGCAGTTCTTC.

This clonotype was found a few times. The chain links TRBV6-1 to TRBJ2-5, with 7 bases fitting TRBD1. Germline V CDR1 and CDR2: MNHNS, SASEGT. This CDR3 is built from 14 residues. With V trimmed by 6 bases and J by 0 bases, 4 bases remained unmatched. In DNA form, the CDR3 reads TGTGCCAGCAGGGTAGACAGGGACCAAGAGACCCAGTACTTC. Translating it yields CASRVDRDQETQYF.

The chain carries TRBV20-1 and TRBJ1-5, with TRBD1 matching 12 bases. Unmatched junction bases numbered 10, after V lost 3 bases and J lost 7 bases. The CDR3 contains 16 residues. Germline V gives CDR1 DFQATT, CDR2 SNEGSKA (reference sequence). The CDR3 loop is CSARGGTGGAGQPQHF. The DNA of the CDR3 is TGCAGTGCTAGGGGGGGGACAGGGGGCGCGGGGCAGCCCCAGCATTTT.

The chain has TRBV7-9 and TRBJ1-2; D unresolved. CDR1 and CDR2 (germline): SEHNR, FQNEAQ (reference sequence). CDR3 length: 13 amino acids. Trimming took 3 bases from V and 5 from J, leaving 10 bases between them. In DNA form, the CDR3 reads TGTGCCAGCAGCTTTTTAGGGAGTTATGGCTACACCTTC. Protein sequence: CASSFLGSYGYTF.

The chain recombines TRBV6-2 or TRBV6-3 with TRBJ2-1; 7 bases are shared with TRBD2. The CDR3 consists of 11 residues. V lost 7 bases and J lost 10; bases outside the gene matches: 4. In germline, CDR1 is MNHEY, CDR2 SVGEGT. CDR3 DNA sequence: TGTGCCAGCAATAACGGGAGGGAGCAGTTCTTC. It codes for CASNNGREQFF.

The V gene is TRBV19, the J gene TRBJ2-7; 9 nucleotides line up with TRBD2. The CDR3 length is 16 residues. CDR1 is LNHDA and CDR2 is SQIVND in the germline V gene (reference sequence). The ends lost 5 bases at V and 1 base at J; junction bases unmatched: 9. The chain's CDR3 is CASSPRGRAGSYEQYF. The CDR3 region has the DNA TGTGCCAGTAGTCCCCGCGGGAGGGCCGGATCCTACGAGCAGTACTTC.

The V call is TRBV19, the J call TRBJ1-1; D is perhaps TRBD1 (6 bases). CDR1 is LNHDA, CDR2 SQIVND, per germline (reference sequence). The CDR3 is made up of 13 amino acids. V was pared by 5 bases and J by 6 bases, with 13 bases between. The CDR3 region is CASSLEGGAEAFF. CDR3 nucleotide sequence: TGTGCCAGTAGTCTCGAAGGGGGGGCTGAAGCTTTCTTT.

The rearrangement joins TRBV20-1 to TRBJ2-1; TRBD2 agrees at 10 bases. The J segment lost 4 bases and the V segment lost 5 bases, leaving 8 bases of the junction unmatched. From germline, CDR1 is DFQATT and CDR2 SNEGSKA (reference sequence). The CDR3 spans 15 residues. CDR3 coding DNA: TGCAGTGCTCACCACACTAGCGGGGAATACAATGAGCAGTTCTTC. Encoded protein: CSAHHTSGEYNEQFF.

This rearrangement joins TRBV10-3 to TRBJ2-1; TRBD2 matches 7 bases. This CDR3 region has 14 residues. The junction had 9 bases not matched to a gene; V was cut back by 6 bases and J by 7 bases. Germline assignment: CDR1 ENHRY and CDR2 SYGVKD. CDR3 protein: CAIRPSGFGNEQFF. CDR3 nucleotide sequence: TGTGCCATCAGGCCTAGCGGTTTCGGGAATGAGCAGTTCTTC.

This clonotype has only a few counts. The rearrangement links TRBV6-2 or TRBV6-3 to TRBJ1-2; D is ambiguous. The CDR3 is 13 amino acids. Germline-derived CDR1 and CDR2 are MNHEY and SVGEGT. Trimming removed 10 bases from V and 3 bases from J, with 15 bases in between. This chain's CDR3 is CAIGRPRDYGYTF. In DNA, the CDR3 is TGTGCCATAGGCCGTCCCCGAGACTATGGCTACACCTTC.

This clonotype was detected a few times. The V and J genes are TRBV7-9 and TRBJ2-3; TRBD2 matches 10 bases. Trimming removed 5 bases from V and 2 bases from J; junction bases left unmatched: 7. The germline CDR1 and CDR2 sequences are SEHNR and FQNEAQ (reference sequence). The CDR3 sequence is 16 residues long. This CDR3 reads CASSPRGLANTDTQYF. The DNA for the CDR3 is TGTGCCAGCAGCCCCAGGGGACTAGCGAACACAGATACGCAGTATTTT. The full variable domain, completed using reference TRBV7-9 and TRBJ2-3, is DTGVSQNPRHKITKRGQNVTFRCDPISEHNRLYWYRQTLGQGPEFLTYFQNEAQLEKSRLLSDRFSAERPKGSFSTLEIQRTEQGDSAMYLCASSPRGLANTDTQYFGPGTRLTVL.

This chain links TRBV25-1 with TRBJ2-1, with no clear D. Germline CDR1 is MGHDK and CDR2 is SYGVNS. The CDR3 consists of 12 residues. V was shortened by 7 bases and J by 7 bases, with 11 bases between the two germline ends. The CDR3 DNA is TGTGCCAGCACCAATTTTTGGAATGAGCAGTTCTTC. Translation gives CASTNFWNEQFF.

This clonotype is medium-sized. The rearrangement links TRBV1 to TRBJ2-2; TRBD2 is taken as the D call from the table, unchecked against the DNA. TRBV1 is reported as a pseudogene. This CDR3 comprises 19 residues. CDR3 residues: CTSSQDRDRAGGPCMVLFF. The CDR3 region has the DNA TGCACCAGCAGCCAAGATCGGGATAGGGCGGGGGGGCCTTGTATGGTGCTGTTTTTT.

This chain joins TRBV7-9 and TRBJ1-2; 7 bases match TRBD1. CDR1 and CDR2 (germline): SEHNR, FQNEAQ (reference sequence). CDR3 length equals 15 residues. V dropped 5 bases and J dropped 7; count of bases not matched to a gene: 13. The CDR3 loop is CASSDRTGARSGYTF. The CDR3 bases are TGTGCCAGCAGCGATAGAACAGGGGCCAGGAGTGGCTACACCTTC.